This T cell receptor (beta chain) originates from a study of early T cells in non-severe SARS-CoV-2 infection. At the level of the study: Chains were not paired, and sequencing was done on bulk RNA from unsorted whole blood. Overall study results and limits: VDJdb-based matching was biased toward anti-spike CD8 responses and missed private and CD4 specificities.

Unique molecular identifier tags were affixed to discrete cDNA molecules. TCRdb processed the 5' RACE reads anew with MiXCR; each CDR3 protein has one entry. In the table there are almost 30,000 distinct CDR3 sequences, roughly 5.1% of which are singletons. As concerns this clonotype: Its antigen is not known.

Germline CDR1 reads SEHNR; CDR2 reads FQNEAQ (reference sequence). Trimming stripped 1 base from V and 0 bases from J, with 9 bases between. The CDR3 consists of 15 residues. Sequencing input: whole blood. The receptor was derived from an adult who was a healthcare worker with PCR-confirmed SARS-CoV-2 infection or an uninfected control (not recorded which). The chain employs TRBV7-9 and TRBJ2-5, with a tentative D call TRBD2 (6 bases). The CDR3 DNA is TGTGCCAGCAGCTTAGTCGGGGGTAACCAAGAGACCCAGTACTTC. It yields the protein CASSLVGGNQETQYF.